This TCR beta chain was identified in a study of HIV-infected children after antiretroviral therapy interruption (dated by TCRdb to about 2019). Concerning the study at large: The study included eight children, four on planned treatment interruption and four on continuous treatment, and all eight had a CD4+ count above 500 and a viral load below 50 copies/ml. Median age was around 9.5 years in the interruption group and 7 to 8 years in the continuous treatment group. Exposure to EBV and CMV had been recorded for most participating children. Interruption-arm samples came from week 0, week 12, end of interruption (week 24 or 48), and about 3 years after study end. Continuous-treatment samples were analyzed from corresponding weeks 0, 48 and 150. TCR repertoires were compared between children on planned treatment interruption and children on continuous antiretroviral treatment, alongside thymic output measurements. Study-wide conclusions, independent of this receptor: The low number of patients is regarded as a limitation, and the data should be interpreted with caution. An increase in the naive CD4+ Gini coefficient was observed by the end of treatment interruption, suggesting clonal expansion, and a return to baseline was observed by 3 years. Minor non-naive CD45RA+ populations, such as EMRA or stem memory cells, might be present among the sorted CD45RA+ naive cells. In the naive CD4+ repertoires of PTI patients, CDR3 sharing between time points dropped after the start of interruption, while many sequences were shared between the end of interruption and 3 years later.

The treatment or condition label of this sample denotes: PENTA 11 planned treatment interruption arm or continuous ART arm. Participants were children from the United Kingdom aged 2 to 15 years who had received at least three-drug ART for at least 24 weeks. Cryopreserved PBMCs containing at least 5 million viable cells were required, and a handful of candidate patients were excluded because of low viable PBMC yield. Naive CD4+ CD45RA+ CD45RO- T cells were FACS-sorted from thawed PBMCs on a FACSAria III cell sorter. Sorted cells were fixed, and RNA was extracted using the RNeasy FFPE kit followed by the RNeasy Micro kit. The CDR3 sequence holds 15 residues, the cysteine and phenylalanine included. Only the CDR3 DNA stays, 45 bases, in frame from base 1. The V end gives up 5 bases and the J end 2 bases, leaving 7 bases in the junction not matched to a gene. CDR1 and CDR2, per the germline V gene, are SGHVS and FNYEAQ.

The library was obtained by 3' RACE. TCR libraries were generated from RNA by a 3' RACE protocol incorporating unique molecular identifiers so that PCR amplification bias could be corrected. As many as 12 amplicon libraries were pooled and then sequenced on an Illumina MiSeq using v2 2x250 paired-end chemistry. The study's processing was this. Reads were processed with Decombinator to assign V and J genes and CDR3, with barcode-based error and PCR bias correction. Before the Gini coefficient was calculated with the R ineq package, repertoires were subsampled to the same depth. Three approaches were used to assess CDR3 similarity: GLIPH, Hamming distance and a shared triplet metric. Clones were called with MiXCR by TCRdb after fastp trimmed the public reads at Q25, and only in-frame beta chains were retained. Every distinct CDR3 protein forms one entry, paired with its most common genes and DNA. V and J calls and clone size were set by TCRdb, not the authors. The sample table holds some 41,000 distinct CDR3 sequences, of which under 8% were seen once. The ten largest account for approximately 0.97% of the sample.

This clonotype was seen ten or more times. Its antigen is not yet known. Base qualities were left out, and no much larger clone turns up one base away. This material consisted of CD45RA+ CD4+ T cells from PBMCs, pooled from several time points, taken from a donor given antiretroviral therapy, either interrupted or continuous. This specimen's cell subset or site label, per the study, means: naive CD4+ CD45RA+ CD45RO- T cells. The chain joins TRBV7-6 to TRBJ2-7, with 9 bases matching TRBD1. The clonotype originates from a pool of human donors with HIV. The DNA reads as follows: TGTGCCAGCAGCCGGACCGGGACAGGGACCTACGAGCAGTACTTC. Its coded protein is CASSRTGTGTYEQYF.